What follows are 18 T cell receptor beta chains derived from one specimen sequenced in a study of beta chain features in type 1 diabetes. Expressed TCRB transcripts were sequenced because the entire RNA isolate underwent reverse transcription. Profiling relied on immunoSEQ multiplex PCR, and the TCRdb table lists in-frame clones only, not all of them. The sample has over 700,000 clones; 17% are singletons. Source material: naive CD4+ T cells from blood. These receptor sequences come from a woman younger than 30 in good health.

J is TRBJ2-2 and V is TRBV11-2, with 13 bases lining up with TRBD2. The germline CDR1 and CDR2 sequences are SGHAT and FQNNGV. Trimming removed 5 bases from V and 4 bases from J; junction bases left unmatched: 7. The CDR3 is made up of 17 amino acids. In DNA, the CDR3 is TGTGCCAGCAGCAAACGACTAGCGGGAGGTAGCACCGGGGAGCTGTTTTTT. Protein sequence: CASSKRLAGGSTGELFF.

Only a few counts were recorded for this clone. Here the CDR3 DNA reads TGTGCCAGCAGCTTAAACCCCGGGACAGCCAAAAACATTCAGTACTTC. Protein sequence: CASSLNPGTAKNIQYF. The J gene is TRBJ2-4, the V gene TRBV11-2; perhaps D is TRBD1 or TRBD2 (5 bases each). The V and J ends lost 2 bases and 0 bases respectively, with 11 bases between them. Per the germline V gene, CDR1 is SGHAT and CDR2 is FQNNGV. CDR3 length equals 16 residues.

The chain carries TRBV5-1 and TRBJ2-4; D is perhaps TRBD2 (6 bases). The CDR3 spans 14 residues. CDR1 and CDR2 (germline): SGHRS, YFSETQ. The V and J ends lost 2 bases and 3 bases respectively, with 9 bases between them. DNA of the CDR3: TGCGCCAGCAGCTTCGGAGGGGTCAAAAACATTCAGTACTTC. It codes for CASSFGGVKNIQYF. Together with reference TRBV5-1 and TRBJ2-4, the CDR3 gives the full variable domain: KAGVTQTPRYLIKTRGQQVTLSCSPISGHRSVSWYQQTPGQGLQFLFEYFSETQRNKGNFPGRFSGRQFSNSRSEMNVSTLELGDSALYLCASSFGGVKNIQYFGAGTRLSVL.

This clone was picked up a small number of times. This chain connects TRBV5-4 to TRBJ1-1; D call uncertain. The V gene lost 4 bases and the J gene lost 1 base, with 17 bases spanning the gap. The CDR3 consists of 16 residues. Per the germline V gene, CDR1 is SGHNT and CDR2 is YYREEE (reference sequence). The DNA for the CDR3 is TGTGCCAGCAGCCCCGCCGCCCAGAGCCGGAACACTGAAGCTTTCTTT. Amino acids: CASSPAAQSRNTEAFF.

This clone was seen more than once but under ten times. V gene TRBV23-1 combines with J gene TRBJ2-2, with D tentatively TRBD1 or TRBD2 (5 bases each). TRBV23-1 is assigned to the ORF class and has an uncertain function. The germline V and J ends were trimmed by 4 bases and 7 bases, with 13 bases remaining between them. The CDR3 consists of 14 residues. The CDR3 loop reads CASSLPEGHGELFF. The CDR3 DNA reads as TGCGCCAGCAGTCTTCCAGAGGGGCACGGGGAGCTGTTTTTT.

The chain is built from TRBV21-1 and TRBJ2-7. TRBV21-1 is an annotated pseudogene. CDR3 size: 16 residues. The CDR3 loop is CASRRIVRDAAYEQYF. The CDR3 DNA is TGTGCCAGCAGGAGAATTGTCCGGGACGCCGCCTACGAGCAGTACTTC.

This clone was seen more than once but under ten times. The chain joins TRBV5-1 to TRBJ2-7; the D gene is possibly TRBD1 (5 bases). The CDR3 covers 15 residues. CDR1 is SGHRS and CDR2 is YFSETQ in the germline V gene. V lost 0 bases to trimming and J lost 0 bases, with 10 bases between them. The CDR3 spells CASSLGQTSSYEQYF. CDR3 nucleotides: TGCGCCAGCAGCTTGGGACAGACGAGCTCCTACGAGCAGTACTTC.

This clone was counted between two and nine times. This chain connects TRBV10-3 to TRBJ1-1; 9 nucleotides align to TRBD1. Trimming at V came to 6 bases and at J to 2 bases, leaving 7 bases not matched to a gene. This CDR3 has 15 residues. The germline V gene has CDR1 ENHRY and CDR2 SYGVKD. CDR3 region: CAIRLGTGRNTEAFF. The CDR3 DNA reads TGTGCCATCAGATTAGGGACAGGGCGCAACACTGAAGCTTTCTTT.

This clone was seen only a few times. V and J are TRBV5-6 and TRBJ2-6, with D unclear. Trimming left V 1 base short and J 1 base short, with 6 bases between. Germline V gene lookup returns CDR1 SGHDT and CDR2 YYEEEE. The CDR3 extends over 15 amino acids. CDR3 nucleotides: TGTGCCAGCAGCTTGTTGGTATCTGGGGCCAACGTCCTGACTTTC. It yields the protein CASSLLVSGANVLTF.

The rearrangement links TRBV6-1 to TRBJ1-2; TRBD1 might be the D (5 bases). With 4 bases removed from V and 0 bases from J, the gap between germline ends came to 18 bases. CDR1 and CDR2 from the germline V gene are MNHNS and SASEGT. This CDR3 is 17 amino acids long. The CDR3 DNA reads TGTGCCAGCAGTGGGGGCAGGGTATTTTCCGCTAACTATGGCTACACCTTC. Protein product: CASSGGRVFSANYGYTF.

Only a few counts were recorded for this clone. V usage is TRBV15 and J usage is TRBJ2-7; 8 positions agree with TRBD2. Germline-derived CDR1 and CDR2 are LNHNV and YYDKDF (reference sequence). The CDR3 contains 15 residues. Germline trimming cut 0 bases from V and 5 bases from J; bases unmatched to any gene: 6. In nucleotides, the CDR3 is TGTGCCACCAGCAGAGATCTGCGGGAGGTAGACGAGCAGTACTTC. It codes for CATSRDLREVDEQYF.

The chain couples TRBV5-1 to TRBJ1-3, with 7 positions matching TRBD1. This CDR3 has 14 residues. Germline V lookup: CDR1 SGHRS, CDR2 YFSETQ. V shed 4 bases, J shed 3 bases, and the junction held 4 bases outside the gene matches. The CDR3 coding sequence is TGCGCCAGCAGCCGGGGACAGATTGGAAACACCATATATTTT. Translating it yields CASSRGQIGNTIYF.

This clone was observed a few times. The V and J genes are TRBV7-8 and TRBJ2-6; D unclear. V lost 1 base and J 2 bases, leaving 6 bases between the germline ends. In germline, CDR1 is SGHVS, CDR2 FQNEAQ. The CDR3 runs 15 residues. Written as DNA, the CDR3 is TGTGCCAGCAGCTTAGGTGGGGCTGGGGCCAACGTCCTGACTTTC. It translates to CASSLGGAGANVLTF.

The chain links TRBV7-9 to TRBJ2-1, with unresolved D. V lost 6 bases to trimming and J lost 5 bases, with 17 bases between them. The CDR3 is 15 amino acids. Germline V gene lookup returns CDR1 SEHNR and CDR2 FQNEAQ (reference sequence). The CDR3 sequence is CASRPHSPSNNEQFF. The CDR3 region has the DNA TGTGCCAGCAGGCCTCATTCACCGTCGAACAATGAGCAGTTCTTC.

V and J are TRBV14 and TRBJ2-7, with 12 bases fitting TRBD2. After removal of 3 bases from V and 3 bases from J, the junction contained 6 bases not matched to a gene. The CDR3 runs 16 residues. Germline V lookup: CDR1 SGHDN, CDR2 FVKESK. CDR3 DNA sequence: TGTGCCAGCAGCCACCCCCTAGCGGGAGGGCGCTACGAGCAGTACTTC. It is translated as CASSHPLAGGRYEQYF.

This clone was counted a few times. V is TRBV19 and J is TRBJ2-2; D might be TRBD2 (5 bases). The V gene's germline CDR1 is LNHDA and CDR2 SQIVND (reference sequence). Trimming took off 6 bases at V and 4 bases at J, with 9 bases between the two ends. The CDR3 is 13 amino acids. CDR3 DNA: TGTGCCAGTAGCCGCGGAGGCACCGGGGAGCTGTTTTTT. Protein product: CASSRGGTGELFF. The variable domain in full, with the rest retrieved from reference TRBV19 and TRBJ2-2, is DGGITQSPKYLFRKEGQNVTLSCEQNLNHDAMYWYRQDPGQGLRLIYYSQIVNDFQKGDIAEGYSVSREKKESFPLTVTSAQKNPTAFYLCASSRGGTGELFFGEGSRLTVL.

This clone was seen a handful of times. The chain couples TRBV7-9 to TRBJ2-3; D gene uncertain. This CDR3 contains 10 residues. Trimming pared 7 bases from V and 4 bases from J, leaving 3 bases between. Looked up from germline, CDR1 is SEHNR and CDR2 is FQNEAQ (reference sequence). The CDR3 spells CASTSDTQYF. In nucleotides, the CDR3 is TGTGCCAGCACGTCAGATACGCAGTATTTT.

A few counts support this clone. This rearrangement joins TRBV5-1 to TRBJ2-2, with 14 bases fitting TRBD2. V was pared by 5 bases and J by 6 bases, with 15 bases of the junction left unmatched. The CDR3 has 19 residues. Germline V lookup: CDR1 SGHRS, CDR2 YFSETQ. The CDR3 DNA is TGCGCCAGCAGATCCCCTGGGACTAGCGGGAGTACGGTGGCCGGGGAGCTGTTTTTT. This gives the protein CASRSPGTSGSTVAGELFF. Based on the CDR3 plus reference TRBV5-1 and TRBJ2-2, the full variable domain is KAGVTQTPRYLIKTRGQQVTLSCSPISGHRSVSWYQQTPGQGLQFLFEYFSETQRNKGNFPGRFSGRQFSNSRSEMNVSTLELGDSALYLCASRSPGTSGSTVAGELFFGEGSRLTVL.